The 21 T cell receptor beta chains below come from one sample, sequenced in a study of blood T cell repertoires in COVID-19. Some clones are missing from TCRdb's copy, which holds only in-frame ones; the method was immunoSEQ multiplex PCR. The sample carries around 260,000 clones, 91% recorded once. Source material: peripheral blood. Source of these receptors: a young adult with COVID-19, enrolled during active disease.

V is TRBV10-1 and J is TRBJ1-2, with D maybe TRBD1 (6 bases). The CDR3 runs 13 residues. Germline V gene data show CDR1 as WNHNN and CDR2 as SYGVQD (reference sequence). The V end was cut by 3 bases, the J end by 3 bases, with 8 bases between. CDR3 in amino acids: CASSEQGDYGYTF. Written as DNA, the CDR3 is TGCGCCAGCAGTGAACAGGGTGACTATGGCTACACCTTC.

The gene calls are TRBV13 and TRBJ2-5, with TRBD2 matching 7 bases. Per germline, CDR1 PRHDT and CDR2 FYEKMQ (reference sequence). This CDR3 comprises 15 residues. V lost 0 bases, J lost 5 bases, and 6 bases stayed unmatched. This CDR3 reads CASSLGLRERETQYF. The CDR3 region has the DNA TGTGCCAGCAGCTTAGGACTGCGGGAGCGGGAGACCCAGTACTTC.

This rearrangement joins TRBV28 to TRBJ2-3; D is ambiguous. V was trimmed by 5 bases and J by 1 base, leaving 13 bases between them. There are 15 residues in the CDR3. Germline CDR1 and CDR2: MDHEN and SYDVKM. Here the CDR3 DNA reads TGTGCCAGCAGTAAGGCGGCAATAGGCACAGATACGCAGTATTTT. This encodes CASSKAAIGTDTQYF.

This chain joins TRBV12-3 or TRBV12-4 and TRBJ1-1; D remains unclear. V was shortened by 7 bases and J by 5 bases, with 14 bases between the two germline ends. The CDR3 loop spans 13 amino acids. Here the CDR3 DNA reads TGTGCCAGCATGACCGACCGAGGGACTGAAGCTTTCTTT. It translates to CASMTDRGTEAFF.

The rearrangement uses TRBV19 and TRBJ1-5; a possible D gene is TRBD1 (6 bases). This CDR3 has 15 residues. CDR1 LNHDA and CDR2 SQIVND come from the germline V gene (reference sequence). V was cut by 6 bases and J by 3 bases, with 15 bases left in between. The CDR3 protein is CASSAGVSSNQPQHF. For the CDR3, the DNA is TGTGCCAGTAGCGCAGGGGTGAGCTCCAATCAGCCCCAGCATTTT.

This clone was picked up a small number of times. The same CDR3 is also encoded by other DNA sequences in this sample. The genes are TRBV5-1 and TRBJ2-7; 12 bases match TRBD2. The CDR3 is 14 amino acids. Unmatched junction bases numbered 1, after V lost 3 bases and J lost 3 bases. In germline, CDR1 is SGHRS, CDR2 YFSETQ. The CDR3 DNA sequence: TGCGCCAGCAGCTCGACTAGCGGGAGCTACGAGCAGTACTTC. Translated: CASSSTSGSYEQYF.

The CDR3 DNA sequence: TGTGCCAGCAGTTTTGACAGTGCCGGGGAGCTGTTTTTT. Residues: CASSFDSAGELFF. The chain couples TRBV12-3 or TRBV12-4 to TRBJ2-2, with D possibly matching TRBD1 (5 bases). With 3 bases removed from V and 6 bases from J, the gap between germline ends came to 8 bases. CDR3 size: 13 residues.

In this sample, this clone turned up a few times. The chain joins TRBV10-2 to TRBJ1-3; 11 bases fit TRBD1. Germline loops: CDR1 WSHSY, CDR2 SAAADI. This CDR3 is 15 amino acids long. The J segment lost 6 bases and the V segment lost 4 bases, leaving 5 bases of the junction unmatched. CDR3 nucleotides: TGCGCCAGCAGTGCAGGACAGGGGGCCGAAAACACCATATATTTT. Translation gives CASSAGQGAENTIYF.

The genes are TRBV7-9 and TRBJ2-7; D not resolved. This CDR3 is built from 15 residues. Trimming took off 0 bases at V and 3 bases at J, with 12 bases between the two ends. CDR1 is SEHNR and CDR2 is FQNEAQ in the germline V gene (reference sequence). CDR3 sequence (DNA): TGTGCCAGCAGCTTAGCCGGTGGAGACCTCTACGAGCAGTACTTC. Translation gives CASSLAGGDLYEQYF.

The gene calls are TRBV6-5 and TRBJ2-2; 10 bases match TRBD1. The germline V gene encodes CDR1 MNHEY and CDR2 SVGAGI. V lost 4 bases to trimming and J lost 5 bases; unmatched junction nucleotides: 4. This CDR3 has 15 residues. The CDR3 sequence is CASSSGQGFTGELFF. In nucleotides, the CDR3 is TGTGCCAGCAGTTCGGGACAGGGGTTTACCGGGGAGCTGTTTTTT.

V usage is TRBV29-1 and J usage is TRBJ1-1, with 7 bases matching TRBD1. This CDR3 region has 15 residues. The germline gives CDR1 SQVTM, CDR2 ANQGSEA. V shed 6 bases and J 1 base; nucleotides not matched to a gene: 11. The CDR3 coding sequence is TGCAGCGTCTCCCCGGCCGGGACAGAGAACACTGAAGCTTTCTTT. The encoded protein is CSVSPAGTENTEAFF.

The chain uses TRBV7-8 and TRBJ1-4, with D unclear. Per the germline V gene, CDR1 is SGHVS and CDR2 is FQNEAQ. Trimming took off 5 bases at V and 3 bases at J, with 10 bases between the two ends. CDR3 length: 14 residues. CDR3 nucleotides: TGTGCCAGCAGCCCATATGCAGCTAATGAAAAACTGTTTTTT. As protein: CASSPYAANEKLFF.

V gene TRBV11-2 combines with J gene TRBJ2-5; maybe TRBD1 (6 bases). V was clipped by 6 bases and J by 2 bases, with 19 bases between them. CDR1 and CDR2 from the germline V gene are SGHAT and FQNNGV. The CDR3 runs 16 residues. The CDR3: CASSTGRRPGQETQYF. DNA for the CDR3: TGTGCCAGCAGTACAGGGCGGCGGCCGGGGCAAGAGACCCAGTACTTC.

CDR3: CASSQDVDRDNQPQHF. In DNA form, the CDR3 reads TGTGCCAGCAGCCAAGATGTGGACAGGGATAATCAGCCCCAGCATTTT. This sequence joins TRBV4-2 and TRBJ1-5; 8 nucleotides line up with TRBD1. CDR1 and CDR2 from the germline V gene are LGHNA and YNFKEQ. This CDR3 is 16 amino acids long. V shed 0 bases and J 4 bases; nucleotides not matched to a gene: 5.

The rearrangement joins TRBV6-5 to TRBJ1-1; perhaps TRBD1 as D (5 bases). The V and J ends lost 6 bases and 2 bases respectively, with 16 bases between them. The CDR3 is 15 residues long. Germline V gene data show CDR1 as MNHEY and CDR2 as SVGAGI. The CDR3 loop reads CASSLSDRFNTEAFF. In DNA form, the CDR3 reads TGTGCCAGCAGCCTTTCCGACAGATTCAACACTGAAGCTTTCTTT.

This clone was seen once. This chain uses TRBV9 with TRBJ2-1; 11 bases line up with TRBD2. Germline CDR1 is SGDLS and CDR2 is YYNGEE. The CDR3 length is 15 residues. V lost 4 bases and J lost 6; bases outside the gene matches: 6. This CDR3 reads CASSYTSGSSNEQFF. CDR3 bases: TGTGCCAGCAGCTATACTAGCGGGAGTTCCAATGAGCAGTTCTTC.

The chain joins TRBV24-1 to TRBJ2-5; D ambiguous. The ends were cut back, 0 bases at V and 7 bases at J, with 5 bases in the middle. This CDR3 has 12 amino acids. CDR1 and CDR2 (germline): KGHDR, SFDVKD. The DNA of the CDR3 is TGTGCCACCAGTGATTTGGCCGGGACCCAGTACTTC. Amino acid sequence: CATSDLAGTQYF.

The chain employs TRBV3-1 (or the pseudogene TRBV3-2) and TRBJ2-5; 13 bases match TRBD2. CDR1 is LGHDT, CDR2 YNNKEL, per germline (reference sequence). CDR3 length equals 16 residues. V lost 1 base to trimming and J lost 4 bases; unmatched junction nucleotides: 3. CDR3 in DNA: TGTGCCAGCAGCCAAGGGACTAGCGGGAGAACAGAGACCCAGTACTTC. Translation gives CASSQGTSGRTETQYF.

The genes are TRBV18 and TRBJ2-7; a weak D match, TRBD2 (6 bases). This CDR3 has 14 residues. Trimming stripped 3 bases from V and 3 bases from J, with 12 bases between. Looked up from germline, CDR1 is KGHSH and CDR2 is LQKENI. The CDR3 coding sequence is TGTGCCAGCTCACCCGGAGGGCAGGACTACGAGCAGTACTTC. This sequence encodes CASSPGGQDYEQYF.

This clone was seen just once. The chain recombines TRBV4-2 with TRBJ2-3; 11 nucleotides match TRBD2. The CDR3 sequence is 19 residues long. Germline V CDR1 and CDR2: LGHNA, YNFKEQ. Trimming took 0 bases from V and 5 from J; bases not matched to a gene: 13. As DNA, the CDR3 is TGTGCCAGCAGCCAAGATCTCACTAGCGGGAGTGGTAGGGAAGATACGCAGTATTTT. It specifies CASSQDLTSGSGREDTQYF.

This clone has more than one count but fewer than ten. The chain links TRBV6-2 or TRBV6-3 to TRBJ2-1; TRBD1 agrees at 7 bases. Germline loops: CDR1 MNHEY, CDR2 SVGEGT. This CDR3 region has 14 residues. The ends lost 4 bases at V and 0 bases at J; junction bases unmatched: 0. In DNA, the CDR3 is TGTGCCAGCAGTTGGGACAGCTCCTACAATGAGCAGTTCTTC. It codes for CASSWDSSYNEQFF.